The sequence of this T cell receptor beta chain was determined in a study of blood T cell repertoires in COVID-19. At the level of the study: From the United States, Italy and Spain came samples of acute and convalescent COVID-19. Nucleic acid was either cDNA or gDNA, and it came from T cells, B-cell-depleted T cells, or PBMCs.

In the authors' methods: The authors estimated nucleated cell counts from reference gene primer amplification. Profiling relied on immunoSEQ multiplex PCR, and the TCRdb table lists in-frame clones only, not all of them. V, J and clone size reflect that table, while D and trimming were determined from the DNA. The data contain fewer than 80,000 clones, 88% of them seen just once; the ten biggest clones take up roughly a fifth. The sequence derives from a woman aged 50 to 60 with active or convalescent COVID-19. The sequencing input was peripheral blood.

CDR3 nucleotides: TGTGCCAGCAGTGAGCAGGGGATGAATGAGCAGTTCTTC. This translates into CASSEQGMNEQFF. This chain uses TRBV6-4 with TRBJ2-1; tentative D call: TRBD1 (6 bases). The V gene's germline CDR1 is MRHNA and CDR2 SNTAGT. V was shortened by 3 bases and J by 7 bases, with 10 bases between the two germline ends. The CDR3 contains 13 residues.